Below, one T cell receptor (beta chain) is given with its context. Its recognized antigen is unknown. No base quality information exists; no much larger clone differs at one position. The CDR3 runs 15 residues from the cysteine to the phenylalanine. Just the 45-base CDR3 DNA is kept, in frame starting at base 1. The germline V gene sets CDR1 to SNHLY and CDR2 to FYNNEI. V sheds 4 bases and J sheds 0 bases, leaving 13 bases between their ends. This entry comes from a study of T cell responses to AZD1222 COVID-19 vaccine (dated by TCRdb to the early 2020s). Regarding the complete study: A total of around 240 trial participants underwent TCR sequencing, of whom more than 200 had received two doses of AZD1222 and some 26 had received two doses of the MenACWY control vaccine. Trial participants were enrolled by age into subgroups of 18-55, 56-69 and 70-plus years, and around 140, 26 and 57 TCR-sequenced participants, respectively, were included in these subgroups. The paper as a whole reports these results and caveats: Reportedly, close to half of the unique spike-specific TCRs recognized epitopes lying outside the regions that are mutated in the B.1.351 and B.1.1.7 variants. Participants were mostly white British and included more females than males, and it was suggested by the authors that clonal diversity may have been underestimated. Because no samples from the day 14 peak response were available, repertoires could be characterized only after the peak T cell response. A significant rise in spike-specific TCR breadth and depth was observed after two AZD1222 doses relative to day 0 and relative to MenACWY recipients. The 56-69-year group was small, and its depth increase did not reach significance, likely because of low power. Conclusions about previously exposed vaccinees were limited because only six AZD1222 recipients were SARS-CoV-2 seropositive at baseline. The whole spike protein was spanned by vaccine-associated CD4 TCRs, and dominant responses were seen in regions 160-218 and 743-854.

The CDR3 regions of human TCRbeta chains were analyzed by immunosequencing. As for the authors' bioinformatics: Repertoire TCRs were checked for matches against a reference library of SARS-CoV-2-specific TCRs that had been generated using the MIRA antigen-specificity platform. Breadth was defined as the fraction of unique TCRs that were SARS-CoV-2-associated, and depth was defined as the fraction of total T cells that were SARS-CoV-2-associated. Using the MIRA data, each spike-specific TCR was mapped to the spike region that the TCR reacts to and placed in a CD4 or CD8 class. Log10-transformed breadth and depth values were compared by one-way ANOVA with Sidak's multiple comparisons tests. TCRdb provides this immuneACCESS table in a form limited to in-frame rearrangements. Some clones are lacking; in checked studies, under half of them reflect an unresolved V gene, and why the rest are absent is not known. Clonal size and the V and J genes are those of that table, whereas D and trimming came from the DNA. The sample table contains 130,000 to 150,000 clones; only one count was recorded for 88% of them. About 3.7% of the sample rests with the top ten.

The sample's time point label, decoded: baseline before first vaccination. The sample's treatment or condition, from its label and the paper: meningococcal conjugate vaccine given as trial control. The vaccinee samples were drawn from two UK trials, COV001 and COV002, one of which was a single-blind randomized controlled phase 2/3 trial testing AZD1222 (ChAdOx1 nCoV-19) in healthy adults. Trial participant PBMC samples were collected at day 0 and day 28 after the second dose for TCRbeta chain sequencing. This clonotype originated in an adult in good health. The sequencing used peripheral blood, collected on day 0 of MenACWY control vaccination. The chain is made from TRBV2 and TRBJ2-7; the D gene is perhaps TRBD1 or TRBD2, as each covers 5 bases. The DNA sequence is as follows: TGTGCCAGCAGTGGCACGGGGCCTAGCTCCTACGAGCAGTACTTC. This translates into CASSGTGPSSYEQYF.